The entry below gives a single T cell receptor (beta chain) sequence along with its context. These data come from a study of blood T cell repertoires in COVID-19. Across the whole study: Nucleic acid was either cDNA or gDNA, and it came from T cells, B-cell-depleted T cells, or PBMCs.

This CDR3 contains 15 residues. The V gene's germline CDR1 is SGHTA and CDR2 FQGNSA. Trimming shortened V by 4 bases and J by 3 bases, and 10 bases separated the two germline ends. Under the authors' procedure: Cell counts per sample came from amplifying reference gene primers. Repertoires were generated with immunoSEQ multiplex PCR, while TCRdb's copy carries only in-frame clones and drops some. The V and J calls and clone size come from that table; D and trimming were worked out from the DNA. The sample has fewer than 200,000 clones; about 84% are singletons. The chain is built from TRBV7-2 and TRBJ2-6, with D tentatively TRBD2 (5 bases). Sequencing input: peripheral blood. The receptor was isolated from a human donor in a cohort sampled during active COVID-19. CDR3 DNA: TGTGCCAGCAGCTCCGACGGGATTGGGGCCAACGTCCTGACTTTC. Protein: CASSSDGIGANVLTF.